Listed below are T cell receptor beta chains from one sample, sequenced in a study of T cells expressing NK-cell markers. One entry per CDR3 protein, without DNA, is what TCRdb gives after re-calling the 5' RACE reads. The table counts about 150,000 distinct CDR3 sequences; about 39% lies in the top ten. The sample consisted of blood T cells: a sorted CD56 or NKG2C T cell subset, CD4+ or CD8+ T cells, or bulk PBMC T cells (not recorded which). The receptors shown here come from a woman in her forties or fifties in good health. Both conserved end residues are part of each CDR3.

j_call,v_call,cdr3_aa
TRBJ1-1,TRBV5-1,CASSLVGADKAFF
TRBJ1-1,TRBV10-3,CAISESGTGPSAFF
TRBJ2-1,TRBV7-8,CASEGTSPVDEQFF
TRBJ1-1,TRBV13,CASLGEGQDTEAFF
TRBJ2-1,TRBV7-8,CASSLGTTNNEQFF
TRBJ2-1,TRBV10-3,CAISGAAGGYNEQFF
TRBJ2-3,TRBV28,CASSLSGTTDTQYF
TRBJ1-6,TRBV7-8,CASSSGQGGNSPLHF
TRBJ1-2,TRBV28,CASSRTADWSYGYTF
TRBJ2-1,TRBV7-9,CASSRQAGEQFF
TRBJ2-3,TRBV7-9,CASSSPLGKDTQYF
TRBJ2-1,TRBV29-1,CSVDRDNESLFF
TRBJ1-2,TRBV2,CASSGRRTNYGYTF
TRBJ2-3,TRBV6-2/TRBV6-3,CASSYSGRVDTQYF
TRBJ2-7,TRBV20-1,CSAIASGHSPEQYF
TRBJ1-4,TRBV25-1,CASSETRQPANEKLFF
TRBJ1-3,TRBV27,CASSTGTGIGNTIYF
TRBJ1-5,TRBV30,CAWSVGPGEPQHF
TRBJ2-1,TRBV18,CASSSERYNEQFF
TRBJ1-2,TRBV12-3/TRBV12-4,CASSLGGFQDYGYTF
TRBJ2-5,TRBV20-1,CSARDLSFSGSGEETQYF
TRBJ2-6,TRBV15,CATSPGLSGGANVLTF
TRBJ2-7,TRBV5-1,CASSSGYGYEQYF
TRBJ2-5,TRBV19,CASSHLGDRETQYF
TRBJ2-1,TRBV10-2,CASSNISNEQFF
TRBJ2-5,TRBV12-3/TRBV12-4,CASSFDPALGETQYF
TRBJ2-1,TRBV2,CASSSPSGRYINEQFF